Each of the 26 T cell receptor beta chains below was sequenced from the same sample in a study of T cells after yellow fever vaccination. TCRdb re-called the 5' RACE reads with MiXCR, one entry per CDR3 protein. The table lists 400,000 or so distinct CDR3 sequences, about 17% of them singletons. The specimen was PBMCs, collected before the yellow fever booster vaccination. These receptors were collected from a man aged 18 to 29 who received the YFV17D yellow fever vaccine.

This clonotype showed up many times. This chain connects TRBV6-1 to TRBJ2-5, with TRBD1 matching 7 bases. The CDR3 covers 16 residues. Germline CDR1 MNHNS, CDR2 SASEGT. The trim removed 5 bases at V and 1 base at J, leaving 10 bases unmatched. CDR3 sequence (DNA): TGTGCCAGCAGTCCCACGGACAGGCCACTCCAAGAGACCCAGTACTTC. It translates to CASSPTDRPLQETQYF.

As regards this clonotype: At one end, the junction sequence differs from germline, possibly due to a read error. The gene calls are TRBV10-3 and TRBJ2-7; 14 positions match TRBD2. This CDR3 has 13 residues. The germline V gene has CDR1 ENHRY and CDR2 SYGVKD. CDR3 bases: TGTGCCATCAGTGACCAGGGACTAGCGGGGGCAAGCTTC. It specifies CAISDQGLAGASF.

The genes are TRBV2 and TRBJ1-2; D is unclear. CDR1 is SNHLY and CDR2 is FYNNEI in the germline V gene. The V end lost 6 bases, the J end lost 8 bases, and 16 bases lay between the germline ends. The CDR3 runs to 13 residues. The CDR3, as DNA: TGTGCCAGCAGCCGCAGAACAAGGGTCGGCTACACCTTC. It codes for CASSRRTRVGYTF.

A few counts support this clonotype. The V and J genes are TRBV6-8 and TRBJ2-5; possibly TRBD2 for D (5 bases). Germline-derived CDR1 and CDR2 are MNHGY and SAAAGT. V lost 6 bases, J lost 1 base, and 9 bases lay in between. The CDR3 has 13 residues. CDR3 sequence (DNA): TGTGCCAGCAGGTCTAGCCCCCAAGAGACCCAGTACTTC. Encoded protein: CASRSSPQETQYF.

DNA of the CDR3: TGCGCCAGCAGCCCGGGACAGCTCACAGATACGCAGTATTTT. Amino acids: CASSPGQLTDTQYF. The V call is TRBV5-1, the J call TRBJ2-3; TRBD1 matches at 7 bases. Trimming removed 4 bases from V and 2 bases from J; junction bases left unmatched: 4. Germline-derived CDR1 and CDR2 are SGHRS and YFSETQ. CDR3 size: 14 residues. The full variable domain, in which reference TRBV5-1 and TRBJ2-3 provide the parts outside the CDR3, is KAGVTQTPRYLIKTRGQQVTLSCSPISGHRSVSWYQQTPGQGLQFLFEYFSETQRNKGNFPGRFSGRQFSNSRSEMNVSTLELGDSALYLCASSPGQLTDTQYFGPGTRLTVL.

This clonotype has a handful of counts. The chain is built from TRBV4-3 and TRBJ2-3; D possibly corresponds to TRBD1 (5 bases). Germline V gene sequence: CDR1 LGHNA, CDR2 YSLEER. Trimming removed 5 bases from V and 0 bases from J, with 9 bases in between. This CDR3 is 14 amino acids long. The CDR3 nucleotides read TGCGCCAGCAGCGCAACAGGAAGCACAGATACGCAGTATTTT. Amino acids: CASSATGSTDTQYF.

In this sample, this clonotype turned up a few times. J is TRBJ1-5 and V is TRBV20-1; TRBD1 matches at 9 bases. The CDR3 loop spans 16 amino acids. V lost 3 bases, J lost 7 bases, and 13 bases stayed unmatched. The germline CDR1 and CDR2 sequences are DFQATT and SNEGSKA (reference sequence). The CDR3 protein is CSARGVHRGQEQPQHF. CDR3 in DNA: TGCAGTGCTAGGGGGGTACACAGGGGGCAGGAGCAGCCCCAGCATTTT.

This clonotype was counted only a few times. V usage is TRBV6-1 and J usage is TRBJ1-2, with no clear D. The length of the CDR3 is 14 residues. The germline gives CDR1 MNHNS, CDR2 SASEGT. The V and J ends lost 7 bases and 6 bases respectively, with 18 bases between them. The CDR3 region is CASTDGPNRDGYTF. CDR3 coding DNA: TGTGCCAGCACCGACGGGCCGAACAGAGATGGCTACACCTTC.

The sample holds a few counts of this clonotype. The chain links TRBV6-1 to TRBJ2-7; 9 bases map to TRBD1. This CDR3 has 13 amino acids. V lost 7 bases to trimming and J lost 5 bases; unmatched junction nucleotides: 6. CDR1 MNHNS and CDR2 SASEGT come from the germline V gene. The CDR3 DNA sequence: TGTGCCAGCACCTCCGACAGGGGGAACGAGCAGTACGTC. Translated, it gives CASTSDRGNEQYV.

This clonotype is a singleton in its sample. CDR3 residues: CASSTGFILDTQYF. The CDR3 DNA reads as TGTGCCAGTAGTACCGGATTCATATTAGATACGCAGTATTTT. The rearrangement links TRBV19 to TRBJ2-3; D call uncertain. Germline CDR1 reads LNHDA; CDR2 reads SQIVND (reference sequence). The V gene lost 4 bases and the J gene lost 5 bases, with 13 bases spanning the gap. The CDR3 is 14 amino acids.

The rearrangement links TRBV7-2 to TRBJ2-2; the match to TRBD1 covers 10 bases. Trimming took 5 bases from V and 6 from J; bases not matched to a gene: 3. The CDR3 totals 14 residues. CDR1 and CDR2 from the germline V gene are SGHTA and FQGNSA. The CDR3: CASSRDRGSGELFF. DNA for the CDR3: TGTGCCAGCAGCCGGGACAGGGGCTCCGGGGAGCTGTTTTTT.

The J gene is TRBJ1-6, the V gene TRBV5-8; the D is unclear. Trimming stripped 4 bases from V and 2 bases from J, with 10 bases between. The CDR3 runs 15 residues. Germline assignment: CDR1 SGHTS and CDR2 YDEGEE. DNA for the CDR3: TGTGCCAGCAGCCGGGATGGGGCCTATAATTCACCCCTCCACTTT. Translation: CASSRDGAYNSPLHF.

J is TRBJ2-1 and V is TRBV5-1; the D gene is possibly TRBD2 (6 bases). Germline-derived CDR1 and CDR2 are SGHRS and YFSETQ. There are 18 residues in the CDR3. Between the trimmed V and J ends, which lost 4 bases and 0 bases, there was a span of 20 bases. The CDR3 reads CASSLLPQGRSSYNEQFF. The CDR3 bases are TGCGCCAGCAGCCTTCTCCCCCAAGGGAGGAGCTCCTACAATGAGCAGTTCTTC.

This clonotype appeared a few times. V usage is TRBV7-9 and J usage is TRBJ1-4, with 7 bases identical to TRBD1. Trimming took 5 bases from V and 2 from J; bases not matched to a gene: 2. Germline-derived CDR1 and CDR2 are SEHNR and FQNEAQ (reference sequence). The CDR3 sequence is 14 residues long. CDR3 bases: TGTGCCAGCAGCGGGACAGATACTAATGAAAAACTGTTTTTT. It codes for CASSGTDTNEKLFF.

Only a few counts were recorded for this clonotype. The chain is built from TRBV18 and TRBJ1-1; no firm D call. With 2 bases removed from V and 2 bases from J, the gap between germline ends came to 6 bases. Germline V gene lookup returns CDR1 KGHSH and CDR2 LQKENI. CDR3 length equals 13 residues. CDR3 amino acids: CASSPVFNTEAFF. CDR3 nucleotide sequence: TGTGCCAGCTCACCAGTCTTTAACACTGAAGCTTTCTTT.

The chain joins TRBV9 to TRBJ2-3; D is uncertain. V shed 7 bases and J shed 2 bases, with 17 bases lying between them. Germline V gene lookup returns CDR1 SGDLS and CDR2 YYNGEE. The length of the CDR3 is 15 residues. The CDR3 coding sequence is TGTGCCAGCGCAGAAGATTGGCGGTACACAGATACGCAGTATTTT. It codes for CASAEDWRYTDTQYF.

This clonotype was recorded many times. The rearrangement joins TRBV9 to TRBJ2-7; possible D gene TRBD2, 7 bases. The V gene's germline CDR1 is SGDLS and CDR2 YYNGEE. Between the trimmed V and J ends, which lost 2 bases and 5 bases, there was a span of 11 bases. There are 13 residues in the CDR3. The CDR3 region is CASSVGGQHEQYF. CDR3 in DNA: TGTGCCAGCAGCGTGGGGGGGCAACACGAGCAGTACTTC.

J is TRBJ1-2 and V is TRBV20-1, with TRBD1 as a possible D gene (5 bases). The V end was cut by 5 bases, the J end by 1 base, with 11 bases between. Per the germline V gene, CDR1 is DFQATT and CDR2 is SNEGSKA (reference sequence). The CDR3 runs 13 residues. The DNA for the CDR3 is TGCAGTGCTCCCCAGGACATTAACTATGGCTACACCTTC. Translation: CSAPQDINYGYTF.

V and J are TRBV6-6 and TRBJ2-1, with D perhaps matching TRBD1 (6 bases). The V end lost 11 bases, the J end lost 6 bases, and 20 bases lay between the germline ends. Germline CDR1 is MNHNY and CDR2 is SVGAGI (reference sequence). This CDR3 spans 14 amino acids. The DNA of the CDR3 is TGTGCCGTAGAAACAGGGATACTTGGCAATGAGCAGTTCTTC. It yields the protein CAVETGILGNEQFF.

The chain has TRBV5-1 and TRBJ1-1, with D perhaps matching TRBD1 (5 bases). The CDR3 runs 17 residues. Germline CDR1 is SGHRS and CDR2 is YFSETQ. Deletions cut 1 base from V and 1 base from J, with 17 bases between. The CDR3 region has the DNA TGCGCCAGCAGCTTGTCAGGCAGGGCTGGCGGGAACACTGAAGCTTTCTTT. This gives the protein CASSLSGRAGGNTEAFF.

This clonotype was seen at least ten times. The chain uses TRBV5-1 and TRBJ1-1, with 8 bases lining up with TRBD1. V shed 5 bases and J 7 bases; nucleotides not matched to a gene: 4. In germline, CDR1 is SGHRS, CDR2 YFSETQ. The CDR3 is 12 residues long. The DNA for the CDR3 is TGCGCCAGCAGTCCCAGGGGGCTTGAAGCTTTCTTT. This sequence encodes CASSPRGLEAFF.

The genes are TRBV4-3 and TRBJ1-3; a weak D match, TRBD1 (6 bases). V was cut by 0 bases and J by 3 bases, with 9 bases left in between. This CDR3 comprises 15 residues. Germline CDR1 is LGHNA and CDR2 is YSLEER. The CDR3 spells CASSQDFRGGNTIYF. The CDR3 DNA is TGCGCCAGCAGCCAAGATTTCAGGGGTGGAAACACCATATATTTT.

The CDR3 DNA reads TGTGCCAGCAGCTTAGTAACGGCTAATTCACCCCTCCACTTT. It encodes CASSLVTANSPLHF. The V gene is TRBV7-2, the J gene TRBJ1-6; no firm D call. Germline assignment: CDR1 SGHTA and CDR2 FQGNSA. CDR3 length: 14 amino acids. The ends were cut back, 1 base at V and 6 bases at J, with 7 bases in the middle. Using reference TRBV7-2 and TRBJ1-6 for the parts outside the CDR3, the full variable domain is GAGVSQSPSNKVTEKGKDVELRCDPISGHTALYWYRQSLGQGLEFLIYFQGNSAPDKSGLPSDRFSAERTGGSVSTLTIQRTQQEDSAVYLCASSLVTANSPLHFGNGTRLTVT.

This clonotype was counted at least ten times. The J gene is TRBJ2-2, the V gene TRBV2, with 8 bases that match TRBD1. V gave up 6 bases and J gave up 4 bases; unmatched junction bases: 4. CDR3 length: 14 residues. Germline CDR1 reads SNHLY; CDR2 reads FYNNEI. This chain's CDR3 is CASRTGAATGELFF. CDR3 bases: TGTGCCAGCAGGACAGGGGCGGCCACCGGGGAGCTGTTTTTT.

This clonotype appeared a few times. The chain has TRBV10-1 and TRBJ1-5; possibly TRBD1 for D (5 bases). The V gene lost 0 bases and the J gene lost 3 bases, with 15 bases spanning the gap. The length of the CDR3 is 17 residues. Germline lookup yields CDR1 WNHNN and CDR2 SYGVQD (reference sequence). CDR3 sequence reads: CASSESKSRRDNQPQHF. Here the CDR3 DNA reads TGCGCCAGCAGTGAGTCGAAGTCCCGCAGGGACAATCAGCCCCAGCATTTT.

This chain joins TRBV4-1 and TRBJ1-1, with TRBD1 matching over 9 bases. The junction had 11 bases not matched to a gene; V was cut back by 4 bases and J by 2 bases. Germline V lookup: CDR1 MGHRA, CDR2 YSYEKL. The CDR3 is 17 amino acids. The CDR3: CASSRAQGTGSNTEAFF. The CDR3, as DNA: TGCGCCAGCAGCCGCGCCCAGGGGACAGGGAGTAACACTGAAGCTTTCTTT.